Listed here is a single T cell receptor (beta chain). Its matching antigen is unknown. Clones were sequenced by immunoSEQ multiplex PCR, and TCRdb holds only the in-frame ones, with some missing. This repertoire shows 84,000 or so clones, 90% found once; its top ten account for 2.5% to 4%. V gave up 3 bases and J gave up 3 bases, with 9 bases separating them. This CDR3 is 13 amino acids long. These data belong to a study of T cell responses to AZD1222 COVID-19 vaccine. The study, taken as a whole, reports: Spike-specific TCR depth and breadth grew after two AZD1222 doses.

Specimen: peripheral blood, collected 28 days after the second AZD1222 dose. The chain links TRBV12-3 or TRBV12-4 to TRBJ2-7; D not certain. The TCR was taken from an adult who received the AZD1222 COVID-19 vaccine. The CDR3 region has the DNA TGTGCCAGCAGTTTGGCGTTCCGCTACGAGCAGTACTTC. As protein: CASSLAFRYEQYF.